The 2 T cell receptor beta chains presented below share a single source sample, sequenced in a study of blood T cell repertoires in COVID-19. Here immunoSEQ multiplex PCR was the method, and the copy in TCRdb shows in-frame clones only, minus some. The table shows about 350,000 clones, with around 90% occurring only once. The sequenced sample was peripheral blood. These receptors came from a woman aged 55 to 70 with COVID-19, enrolled during active disease.

The chain has TRBV5-4 and TRBJ1-1, with D possibly TRBD1 on 5 matching bases. Germline V lookup: CDR1 SGHNT, CDR2 YYREEE (reference sequence). V was pared by 4 bases and J by 0 bases, with 13 bases between. This CDR3 is built from 15 residues. CDR3 coding DNA: TGTGCCAGCAGCAACAGACAGATTATGAACACTGAAGCTTTCTTT. Its protein is CASSNRQIMNTEAFF.

The chain uses TRBV12-5 and TRBJ1-3; tentative D call: TRBD1 (6 bases). The CDR3 has 13 residues. The germline V gene has CDR1 LGHNT and CDR2 FRNRAP. In nucleotides, the CDR3 is TGTGCCAAAGAGGGGGACTCTGGAAACACCATATATTTT. Translation: CAKEGDSGNTIYF.